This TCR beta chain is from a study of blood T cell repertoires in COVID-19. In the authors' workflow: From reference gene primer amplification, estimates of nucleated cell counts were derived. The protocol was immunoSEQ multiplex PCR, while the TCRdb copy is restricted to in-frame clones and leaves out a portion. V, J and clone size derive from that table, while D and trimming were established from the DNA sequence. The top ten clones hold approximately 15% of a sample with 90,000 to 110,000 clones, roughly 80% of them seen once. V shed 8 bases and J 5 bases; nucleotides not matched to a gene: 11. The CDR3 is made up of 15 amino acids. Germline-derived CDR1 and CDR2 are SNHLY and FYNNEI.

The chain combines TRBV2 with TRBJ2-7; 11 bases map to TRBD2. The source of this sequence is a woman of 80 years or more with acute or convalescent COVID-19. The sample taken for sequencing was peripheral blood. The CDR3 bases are TGTGCCAGCGGGAACCGACTAGCGGGGACCCACGAGCAGTACGTC. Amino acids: CASGNRLAGTHEQYV.